This record looks at one TCR beta chain sequence and its context. Its cognate antigen is unknown. TCRdb's copy holds only in-frame clones and misses some; the assay was immunoSEQ multiplex PCR. The data hold around 29,000 clones, with nearly 85% observed a single time. This sample is part of a study of lymphopenia after photon versus proton radiotherapy. General study points: A bigger post-nadir fall in TCR diversity correlated inversely with survival time in deceased patients. Relative stability marked proton patients; photon patients lost diversity and naive cells. After the lymphocyte nadir, photon-treated repertoires showed oligoclonal expansion, especially of CD8+ Temra cells.

The material was peripheral blood, obtained from a patient treated with proton-based radiotherapy. The sequence was obtained from a woman between 65 and 79 years old with pancreatic cancer.

CDR3 sequence: CASSVLAVSSYEQYF. The CDR3 bases are TGTGCCAGCAGCGTACTAGCGGTGAGCTCCTACGAGCAGTACTTC. The chain couples TRBV5-8 to TRBJ2-7; 8 bases match TRBD2. V was clipped by 4 bases and J by 0 bases; unmatched bases: 6. The CDR3 runs to 15 residues. Germline V gene sequence: CDR1 SGHTS, CDR2 YDEGEE.